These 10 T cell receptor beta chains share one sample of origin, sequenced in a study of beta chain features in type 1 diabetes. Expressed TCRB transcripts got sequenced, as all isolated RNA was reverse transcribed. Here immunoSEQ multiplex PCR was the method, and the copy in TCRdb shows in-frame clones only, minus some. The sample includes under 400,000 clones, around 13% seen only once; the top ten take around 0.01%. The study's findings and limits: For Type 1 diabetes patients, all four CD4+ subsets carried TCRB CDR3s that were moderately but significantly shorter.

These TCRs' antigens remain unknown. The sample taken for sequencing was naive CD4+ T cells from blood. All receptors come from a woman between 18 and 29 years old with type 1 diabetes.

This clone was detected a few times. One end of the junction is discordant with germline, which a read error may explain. The CDR3 bases are TGTGCTAGCAGCTTAGCAGTTGCGGCACTTGATGAGCAGTTCTTC. Translating gives CASSLAVAALDEQFF. This chain uses TRBV7-7 with TRBJ2-1, with D hard to call. The CDR3 consists of 15 residues. The germline V gene encodes CDR1 SSHAT and CDR2 FNYEAQ (reference sequence).

DNA of the CDR3: TGTGCCAGCAGCCCGCCAGGGGCCGGGGATGAGCAGTTCTTC. Protein: CASSPPGAGDEQFF. V usage is TRBV9 and J usage is TRBJ2-1; possible D gene TRBD1, 6 bases. CDR3 length: 14 amino acids. V was pared by 4 bases and J by 8 bases, with 16 bases between. CDR1 is SGDLS, CDR2 YYNGEE, per germline.

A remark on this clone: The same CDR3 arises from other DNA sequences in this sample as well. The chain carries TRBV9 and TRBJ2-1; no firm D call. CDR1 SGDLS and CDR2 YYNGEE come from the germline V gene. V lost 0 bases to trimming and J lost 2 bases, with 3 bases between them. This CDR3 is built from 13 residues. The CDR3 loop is CASSVGTYNEQFF. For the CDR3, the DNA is TGTGCCAGCAGCGTAGGTACCTACAATGAGCAGTTCTTC.

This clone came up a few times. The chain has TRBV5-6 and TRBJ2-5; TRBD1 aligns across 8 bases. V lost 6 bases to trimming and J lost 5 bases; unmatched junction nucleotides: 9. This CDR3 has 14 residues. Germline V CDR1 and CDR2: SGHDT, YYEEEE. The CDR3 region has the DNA TGTGCCAGCAAACTGACAGGGGAAGGGGAGACCCAGTACTTC. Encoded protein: CASKLTGEGETQYF.

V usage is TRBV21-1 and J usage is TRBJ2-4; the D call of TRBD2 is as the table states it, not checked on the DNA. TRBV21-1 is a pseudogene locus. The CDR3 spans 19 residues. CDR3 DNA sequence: TGTGCCAGCAGCATATCCCCCCCCGACGCGAGGCTAGCCAAAAACATTCAGTACTTC. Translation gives CASSISPPDARLAKNIQYF.

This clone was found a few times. CDR3 amino acids: CASSGQGNFYEQYF. DNA of the CDR3: TGTGCCAGTAGTGGACAGGGCAACTTTTACGAGCAGTACTTC. This chain joins TRBV19 and TRBJ2-7; 8 nucleotides line up with TRBD1. Germline V gives CDR1 LNHDA, CDR2 SQIVND (reference sequence). There are 14 residues in the CDR3. V shed 5 bases, J shed 4 bases, and the junction held 7 bases outside the gene matches.

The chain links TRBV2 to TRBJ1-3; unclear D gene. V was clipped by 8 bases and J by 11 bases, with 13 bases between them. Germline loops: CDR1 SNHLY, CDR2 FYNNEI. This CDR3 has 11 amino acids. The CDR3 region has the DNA TGTGCCAGCCGAGGATCAAGAGCCATATATTTT. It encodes CASRGSRAIYF.

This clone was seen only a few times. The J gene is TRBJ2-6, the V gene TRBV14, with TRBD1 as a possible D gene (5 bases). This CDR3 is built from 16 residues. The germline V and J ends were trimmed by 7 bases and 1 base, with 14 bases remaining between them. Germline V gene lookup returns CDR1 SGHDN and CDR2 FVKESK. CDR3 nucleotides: TGTGCCAGCAAACCCAGGGTGGGTTCTGGGGCCAACGTCCTGACTTTC. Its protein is CASKPRVGSGANVLTF.

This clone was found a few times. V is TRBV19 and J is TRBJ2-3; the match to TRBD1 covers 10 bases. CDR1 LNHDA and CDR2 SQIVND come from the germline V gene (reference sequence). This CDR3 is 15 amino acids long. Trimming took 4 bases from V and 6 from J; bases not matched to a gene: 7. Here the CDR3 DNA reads TGTGCCAGTAGTACGGGGACAGGGGTAGGCGATACGCAGTATTTT. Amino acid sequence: CASSTGTGVGDTQYF.

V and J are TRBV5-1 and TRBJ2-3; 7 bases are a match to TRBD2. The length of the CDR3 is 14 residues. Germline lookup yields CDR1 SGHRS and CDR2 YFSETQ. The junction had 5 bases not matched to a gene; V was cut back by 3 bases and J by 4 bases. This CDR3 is CASSSTGGSDTQYF. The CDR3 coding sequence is TGCGCCAGCAGCTCCACGGGGGGATCAGATACGCAGTATTTT.